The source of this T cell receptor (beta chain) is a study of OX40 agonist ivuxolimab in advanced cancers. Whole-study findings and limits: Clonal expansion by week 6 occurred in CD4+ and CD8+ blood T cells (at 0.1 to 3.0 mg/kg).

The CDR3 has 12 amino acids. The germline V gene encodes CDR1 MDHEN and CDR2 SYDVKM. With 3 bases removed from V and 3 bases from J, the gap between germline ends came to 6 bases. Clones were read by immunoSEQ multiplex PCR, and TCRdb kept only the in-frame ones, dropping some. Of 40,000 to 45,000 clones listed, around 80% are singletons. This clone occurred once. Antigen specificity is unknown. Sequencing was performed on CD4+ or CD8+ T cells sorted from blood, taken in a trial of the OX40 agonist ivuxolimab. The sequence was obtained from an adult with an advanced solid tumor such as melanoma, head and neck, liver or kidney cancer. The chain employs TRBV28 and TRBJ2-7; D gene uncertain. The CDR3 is CASSFTHYEQYF. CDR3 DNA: TGTGCCAGCAGTTTTACCCACTACGAGCAGTACTTC.